Below, one TCR beta chain is given with its context. Clones were sequenced by immunoSEQ multiplex PCR, and TCRdb holds only the in-frame ones, with some missing. There are approximately 150,000 clones in the sample; roughly four fifths occur only once, and 11% lies in the top ten. The CDR3 contains 15 residues. Germline lookup yields CDR1 LNHDA and CDR2 SQIVND (reference sequence). Trimming removed 4 bases at V and 0 bases at J, with 10 bases between. The source of the sample is a study of blood T cell repertoires in COVID-19. Study in general: COVID-19 samples collected from the United States, Italy and Spain covered acute and convalescent phases. The cDNA or gDNA used as material had been derived from T cells, B-cell-depleted T cells, or PBMCs.

This chain uses TRBV19 with TRBJ1-5; D is unclear. Source material: peripheral blood. This TCR derives from a man between 65 and 85 years old with active or convalescent COVID-19. The DNA of the CDR3 is TGTGCCAGTAGTAGGGTGGACTATAGCAATCAGCCCCAGCATTTT. Translating it yields CASSRVDYSNQPQHF.